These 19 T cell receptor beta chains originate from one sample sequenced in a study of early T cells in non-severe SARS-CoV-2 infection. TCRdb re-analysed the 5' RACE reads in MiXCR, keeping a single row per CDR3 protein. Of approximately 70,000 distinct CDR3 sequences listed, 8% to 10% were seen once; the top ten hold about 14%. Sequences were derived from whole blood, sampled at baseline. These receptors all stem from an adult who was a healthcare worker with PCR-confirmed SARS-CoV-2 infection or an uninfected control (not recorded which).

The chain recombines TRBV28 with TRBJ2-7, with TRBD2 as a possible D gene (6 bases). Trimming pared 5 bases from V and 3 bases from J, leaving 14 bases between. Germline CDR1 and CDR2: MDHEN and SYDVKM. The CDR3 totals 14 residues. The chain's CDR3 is CASSLDGGVYEQYF. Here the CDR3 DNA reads TGTGCCAGCAGTCTCGACGGGGGAGTCTACGAGCAGTACTTC.

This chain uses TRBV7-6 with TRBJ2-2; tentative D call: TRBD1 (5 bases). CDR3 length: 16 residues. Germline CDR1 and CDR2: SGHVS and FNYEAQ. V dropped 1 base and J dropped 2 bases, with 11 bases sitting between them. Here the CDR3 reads CASSLVPQGNTGELFF. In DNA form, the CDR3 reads TGTGCCAGCAGCTTAGTACCCCAGGGTAACACCGGGGAGCTGTTTTTT.

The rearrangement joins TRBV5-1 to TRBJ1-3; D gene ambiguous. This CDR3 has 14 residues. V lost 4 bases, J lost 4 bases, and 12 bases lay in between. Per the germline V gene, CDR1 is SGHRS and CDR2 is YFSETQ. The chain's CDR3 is CASSGGSSGNTIYF. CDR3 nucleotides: TGCGCCAGCAGCGGCGGGAGTTCAGGAAACACCATATATTTT.

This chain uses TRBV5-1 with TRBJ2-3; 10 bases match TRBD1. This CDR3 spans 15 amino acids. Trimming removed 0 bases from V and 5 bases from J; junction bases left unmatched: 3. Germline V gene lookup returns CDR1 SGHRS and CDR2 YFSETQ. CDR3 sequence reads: CASSLGQGAGDTQYF. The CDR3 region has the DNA TGCGCCAGCAGCTTGGGACAGGGGGCCGGAGATACGCAGTATTTT.

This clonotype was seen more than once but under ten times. The CDR3 region is CSARATGTGEETQYF. CDR3 coding DNA: TGCAGCGCCCGGGCCACCGGGACAGGGGAAGAGACCCAGTACTTC. The V call is TRBV29-1, the J call TRBJ2-5; 10 positions match TRBD1. Germline V lookup: CDR1 SQVTM, CDR2 ANQGSEA. J was trimmed by 3 bases and V by 7 bases; bases with no gene match: 11. CDR3 length: 15 residues. Full variable domain (outside the CDR3, taken from reference TRBV29-1 and TRBJ2-5): SAVISQKPSRDICQRGTSLTIQCQVDSQVTMMFWYRQQPGQSLTLIATANQGSEATYESGFVIDKFPISRPNLTFSTLTVSNMSPEDSSIYLCSARATGTGEETQYFGPGTRLLVL.

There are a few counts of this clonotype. The CDR3 nucleotides are TGTGCCAGCTCACCGGGGGCGTCTGGAAACACCATATATTTT. Translating it yields CASSPGASGNTIYF. The V gene is TRBV18, the J gene TRBJ1-3, with D possibly matching TRBD1 (6 bases). This CDR3 has 14 amino acids. Germline CDR1 KGHSH, CDR2 LQKENI. V was trimmed by 3 bases and J by 1 base, leaving 7 bases between them.

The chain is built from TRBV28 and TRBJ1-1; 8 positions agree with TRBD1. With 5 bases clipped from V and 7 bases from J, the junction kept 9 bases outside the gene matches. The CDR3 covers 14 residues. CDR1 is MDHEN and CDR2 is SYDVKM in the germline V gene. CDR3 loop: CASSPSTGVNEAFF. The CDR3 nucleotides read TGTGCCAGCAGTCCCTCGACAGGGGTTAATGAAGCTTTCTTT.

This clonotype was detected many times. DNA of the CDR3: TGTGCCAGCAGCTTGTCCCCTAGCGGCGGTACAGATACGCAGTATTTT. Translated: CASSLSPSGGTDTQYF. The chain uses TRBV5-4 and TRBJ2-3; 7 nucleotides align to TRBD2. Germline CDR1 and CDR2: SGHNT and YYREEE (reference sequence). The V and J ends lost 1 base and 3 bases, in that order; junction bases with no gene match: 8. This CDR3 is built from 16 residues.

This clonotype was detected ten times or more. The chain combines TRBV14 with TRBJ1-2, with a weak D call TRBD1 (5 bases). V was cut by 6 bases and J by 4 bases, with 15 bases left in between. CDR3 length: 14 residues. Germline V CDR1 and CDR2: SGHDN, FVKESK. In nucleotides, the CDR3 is TGTGCCAGCAGACGAACCGGGGGAGTCTATGGCTACACCTTC. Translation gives CASRRTGGVYGYTF.

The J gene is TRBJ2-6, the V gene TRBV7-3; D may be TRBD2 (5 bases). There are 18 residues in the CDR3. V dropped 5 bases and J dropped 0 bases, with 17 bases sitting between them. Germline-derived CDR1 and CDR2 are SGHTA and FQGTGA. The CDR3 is CASSPTRRGYSGANVLTF. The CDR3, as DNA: TGTGCCAGCAGCCCAACTAGAAGAGGTTACTCTGGGGCCAACGTCCTGACTTTC.

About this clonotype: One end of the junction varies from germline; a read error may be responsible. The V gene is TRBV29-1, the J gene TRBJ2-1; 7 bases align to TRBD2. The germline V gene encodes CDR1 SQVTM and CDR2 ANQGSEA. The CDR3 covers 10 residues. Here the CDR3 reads CSVEDVGRVF. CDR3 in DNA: TGCAGCGTTGAAGATGTTGGGAGGGTCTTC.

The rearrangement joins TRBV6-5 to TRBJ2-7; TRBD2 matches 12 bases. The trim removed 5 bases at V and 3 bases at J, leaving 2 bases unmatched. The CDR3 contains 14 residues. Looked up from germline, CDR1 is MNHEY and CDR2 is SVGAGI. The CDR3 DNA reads TGTGCCAGCAGTCCGACTAGCGGGAGCTACGAGCAGTACTTC. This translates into CASSPTSGSYEQYF.

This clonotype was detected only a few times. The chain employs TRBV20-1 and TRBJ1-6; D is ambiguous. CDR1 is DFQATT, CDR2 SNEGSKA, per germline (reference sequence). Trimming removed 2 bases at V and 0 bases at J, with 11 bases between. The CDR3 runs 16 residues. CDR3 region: CSARNVPGSYNSPLHF. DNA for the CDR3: TGCAGTGCTAGAAACGTCCCCGGCTCCTATAATTCACCCCTCCACTTT.

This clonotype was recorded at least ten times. The CDR3 region is CSVNRDSHSYNEQFF. Here the CDR3 DNA reads TGCAGCGTTAACCGGGACTCCCACTCGTACAATGAGCAGTTCTTC. The rearrangement uses TRBV29-1 and TRBJ2-1, with D possibly matching TRBD2 (6 bases). CDR1 SQVTM and CDR2 ANQGSEA come from the germline V gene. This CDR3 is 15 amino acids long. V lost 5 bases to trimming and J lost 4 bases, with 18 bases between them.

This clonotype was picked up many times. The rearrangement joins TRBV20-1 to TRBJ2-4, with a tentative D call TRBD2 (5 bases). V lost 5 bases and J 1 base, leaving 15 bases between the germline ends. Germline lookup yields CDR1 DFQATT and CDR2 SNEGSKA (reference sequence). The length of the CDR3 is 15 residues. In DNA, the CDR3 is TGCAGTGCTGCCCGGACTCGTCATGCCAAAAACATTCAGTACTTC. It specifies CSAARTRHAKNIQYF.

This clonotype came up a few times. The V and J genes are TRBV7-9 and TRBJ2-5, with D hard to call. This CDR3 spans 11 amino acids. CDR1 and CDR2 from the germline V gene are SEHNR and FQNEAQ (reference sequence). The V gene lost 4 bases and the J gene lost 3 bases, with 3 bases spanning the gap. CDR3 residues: CASSWKETQYF. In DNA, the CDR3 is TGTGCCAGCAGCTGGAAAGAGACCCAGTACTTC.

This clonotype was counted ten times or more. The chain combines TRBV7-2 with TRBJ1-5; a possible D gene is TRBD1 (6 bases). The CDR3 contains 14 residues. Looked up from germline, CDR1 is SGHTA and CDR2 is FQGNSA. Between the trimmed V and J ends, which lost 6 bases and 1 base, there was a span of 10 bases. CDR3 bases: TGTGCCAGCAGTCAAGGACAGAGCAATCAGCCCCAGCATTTT. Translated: CASSQGQSNQPQHF.

Here the CDR3 DNA reads TGCAGTGCTAGAGAGGCAGCGGGAGGAGCCGGGGAGCTGTTTTTT. This translates into CSAREAAGGAGELFF. The rearrangement joins TRBV20-1 to TRBJ2-2, with 9 positions matching TRBD2. The V gene's germline CDR1 is DFQATT and CDR2 SNEGSKA (reference sequence). The junction had 5 bases not matched to a gene; V was cut back by 0 bases and J by 6 bases. CDR3 length equals 15 residues.

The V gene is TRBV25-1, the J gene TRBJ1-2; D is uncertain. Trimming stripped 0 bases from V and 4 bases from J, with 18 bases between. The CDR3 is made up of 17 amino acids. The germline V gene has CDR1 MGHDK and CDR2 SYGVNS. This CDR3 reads CASSEYGGSGTFYGYTF. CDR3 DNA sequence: TGTGCCAGCAGTGAATATGGCGGGTCGGGTACATTCTATGGCTACACCTTC.